Listed here are 31 T cell receptor beta chains from one sample, sequenced in a study of blood T cell repertoires in COVID-19. The assay was immunoSEQ multiplex PCR, and TCRdb's table has in-frame clones only and misses some. The sample gives under 200,000 clones, roughly 85% of which show up once; over 2% is in the top ten. Sequencing was done on a sample of peripheral blood. These receptors were collected from a woman older than 75 with acute or convalescent COVID-19.

The chain recombines TRBV6-5 with TRBJ1-3; 7 bases agree with TRBD1. The junction had 5 bases not matched to a gene; V was cut back by 5 bases and J by 4 bases. This CDR3 comprises 14 residues. The germline gives CDR1 MNHEY, CDR2 SVGAGI. This chain's CDR3 is CASSQPGQGNTIYF. CDR3 DNA: TGTGCCAGCAGTCAGCCGGGACAGGGAAACACCATATATTTT.

The CDR3 nucleotides are TGTGCCAGCAGCCAAGGGAGACAGGGGGCGGACGGATACGAGCAGTACTTC. Amino acids: CASSQGRQGADGYEQYF. The chain has TRBV4-2 and TRBJ2-7; 10 bases agree with TRBD1. CDR3 length equals 17 residues. Germline V lookup: CDR1 LGHNA, CDR2 YNFKEQ. The junction had 10 bases not matched to a gene; V was cut back by 1 base and J by 4 bases.

DNA for the CDR3: TGTGCCAGCAGCCTGGGACAGGGCGACGAGCAGTACTTC. Translation gives CASSLGQGDEQYF. The chain combines TRBV12-3 or TRBV12-4 with TRBJ2-7, with 9 bases lining up with TRBD1. V lost 6 bases and J lost 5; bases outside the gene matches: 5. This CDR3 spans 13 amino acids.

This clone was counted once. The chain employs TRBV5-8 and TRBJ2-2; D possibly corresponds to TRBD2 (6 bases). CDR3 size: 17 residues. Germline CDR1 is SGHTS and CDR2 is YDEGEE. Between the trimmed V and J ends, which lost 6 bases and 0 bases, there was a span of 18 bases. CDR3 DNA sequence: TGTGCCAGCACCTTACGCCTTAGCGGAGCGAACACCGGGGAGCTGTTTTTT. Residues: CASTLRLSGANTGELFF.

The rearrangement uses TRBV7-2 and TRBJ2-5, with D unresolved. CDR1 SGHTA and CDR2 FQGNSA come from the germline V gene. V gave up 3 bases and J gave up 2 bases, with 7 bases separating them. This CDR3 has 13 residues. CDR3: CASSFIVQETQYF. CDR3 DNA sequence: TGTGCCAGCAGCTTTATAGTTCAAGAGACCCAGTACTTC.

The J gene is TRBJ2-7, the V gene TRBV3-1 (or the pseudogene TRBV3-2); 13 bases map to TRBD2. This CDR3 is 16 amino acids long. Germline loops: CDR1 LGHDT, CDR2 YNNKEL (reference sequence). V lost 5 bases and J lost 0; bases outside the gene matches: 4. Here the CDR3 DNA reads TGTGCCAGCAGCTGGACTAGCGGGAGAGACTCCTACGAGCAGTACTTC. It translates to CASSWTSGRDSYEQYF.

The chain recombines TRBV7-9 with TRBJ1-1, with 7 bases identical to TRBD1. The CDR3 sequence is 14 residues long. CDR1 SEHNR and CDR2 FQNEAQ come from the germline V gene (reference sequence). J lost 4 bases, V lost 6 bases, and 8 bases had no gene match. Here the CDR3 DNA reads TGTGCCAGCAGGCCAACAGGGGTGAGCACTGAAGCTTTCTTT. It is translated as CASRPTGVSTEAFF.

This clone was seen once. V gene TRBV14 combines with J gene TRBJ2-3, with TRBD2 matching 8 bases. After removal of 0 bases from V and 5 bases from J, the junction contained 4 bases not matched to a gene. The CDR3 runs to 15 residues. Germline V gives CDR1 SGHDN, CDR2 FVKESK. CDR3 sequence: CASSQEGLAGDTQYF. CDR3 bases: TGTGCCAGCAGCCAAGAGGGTCTAGCGGGAGATACGCAGTATTTT.

V and J are TRBV6-5 and TRBJ1-1; maybe TRBD1 (6 bases). The CDR3 spans 13 residues. Trimming took 4 bases from V and 7 from J, leaving 13 bases between them. The germline gives CDR1 MNHEY, CDR2 SVGAGI. The CDR3 protein is CASSSDRTDEAFF. As DNA, the CDR3 is TGTGCCAGCAGTTCCGACAGGACAGATGAAGCTTTCTTT.

The chain is built from TRBV19 and TRBJ2-1; TRBD2 is a possible D gene (6 bases). V lost 3 bases and J lost 4, with 16 bases in between. The CDR3 consists of 16 residues. The germline V gene has CDR1 LNHDA and CDR2 SQIVND (reference sequence). Written as DNA, the CDR3 is TGTGCCAGTAGTATCCAACGGGAGCCAGGGTACAATGAGCAGTTCTTC. Amino acids: CASSIQREPGYNEQFF.

The chain combines TRBV28 with TRBJ2-1; 9 bases line up with TRBD2. Trimming removed 5 bases from V and 9 bases from J; junction bases left unmatched: 14. The CDR3 contains 16 residues. Germline lookup yields CDR1 MDHEN and CDR2 SYDVKM. This chain's CDR3 is CASSIRGTSRRSEQFF. CDR3 DNA: TGTGCCAGCAGTATCCGAGGGACTAGCCGGCGGAGTGAGCAGTTCTTC.

The chain recombines TRBV5-1 with TRBJ1-2; 8 bases fit TRBD1. The CDR3 spans 15 residues. V was clipped by 0 bases and J by 6 bases; unmatched bases: 7. Germline V gene lookup returns CDR1 SGHRS and CDR2 YFSETQ. The CDR3 bases are TGCGCCAGCAGCTTGGCAGGGGGCGCATTCAATGGCTACACCTTC. Its protein is CASSLAGGAFNGYTF.

The V call is TRBV10-1, the J call TRBJ1-1; no definite D call. Germline CDR1 and CDR2: WNHNN and SYGVQD (reference sequence). Trimming pared 0 bases from V and 2 bases from J, leaving 10 bases between. The CDR3 is 15 amino acids. This chain's CDR3 is CASSESIGGNTEAFF. CDR3 DNA sequence: TGCGCCAGCAGTGAGTCGATCGGAGGAAACACTGAAGCTTTCTTT.

The chain is built from TRBV7-2 and TRBJ2-7; 12 nucleotides agree with TRBD2. This CDR3 spans 17 amino acids. V lost 0 bases, J lost 2 bases, and 5 bases stayed unmatched. CDR1 is SGHTA, CDR2 FQGNSA, per germline. The CDR3 reads CASSLARTSGTAYEQYF. As DNA, the CDR3 is TGTGCCAGCAGCTTAGCACGGACTAGCGGGACCGCCTACGAGCAGTACTTC. Full variable domain (rest looked up from reference TRBV7-2 and TRBJ2-7): GAGVSQSPSNKVTEKGKDVELRCDPISGHTALYWYRQSLGQGLEFLIYFQGNSAPDKSGLPSDRFSAERTGGSVSTLTIQRTQQEDSAVYLCASSLARTSGTAYEQYFGPGTRLTVT.

V usage is TRBV28 and J usage is TRBJ1-1; D not resolved. In germline, CDR1 is MDHEN, CDR2 SYDVKM. The CDR3 has 11 residues. Trimming stripped 10 bases from V and 8 bases from J, with 14 bases between. CDR3 coding DNA: TGTGCCACCGACCGGGAGGTCGAAGCTTTCTTT. Amino acids: CATDREVEAFF.

V is TRBV20-1 and J is TRBJ2-7, with D perhaps matching TRBD1 (5 bases). Germline-derived CDR1 and CDR2 are DFQATT and SNEGSKA (reference sequence). V dropped 5 bases and J dropped 3 bases, with 8 bases sitting between them. This CDR3 comprises 11 residues. CDR3 sequence (DNA): TGCAGTGCTGGACAAATCTACGAGCAGTACTTC. Translation: CSAGQIYEQYF.

V usage is TRBV7-8 and J usage is TRBJ2-5; tentative D call: TRBD1 (6 bases). Germline lookup yields CDR1 SGHVS and CDR2 FQNEAQ. The CDR3 contains 15 residues. Trimming removed 0 bases from V and 2 bases from J, with 10 bases in between. The CDR3 sequence: CASSLALTGQETQYF. In DNA, the CDR3 is TGTGCCAGCAGCTTAGCGCTGACAGGTCAAGAGACCCAGTACTTC.

This chain connects TRBV6-5 to TRBJ1-3, with D unresolved. Deletions cut 7 bases from V and 0 bases from J, with 7 bases between. CDR3 length: 13 residues. The germline V gene has CDR1 MNHEY and CDR2 SVGAGI. The CDR3 is CASTPSSGNTIYF. The DNA for the CDR3 is TGTGCCAGCACCCCTAGCTCTGGAAACACCATATATTTT.

This clone has more than one count but fewer than ten. The chain uses TRBV3-1 (or the pseudogene TRBV3-2) and TRBJ2-7, with a weak D call TRBD1 (6 bases). CDR3 size: 15 residues. V was trimmed by 5 bases and J by 5 bases, leaving 19 bases between them. Per the germline V gene, CDR1 is LGHDT and CDR2 is YNNKEL (reference sequence). CDR3 amino acids: CASSDITQGMDEQYF. The CDR3 DNA reads as TGTGCCAGCAGCGATATTACGCAGGGGATGGACGAGCAGTACTTC.

This chain uses TRBV18 with TRBJ2-3; D is perhaps TRBD2 (5 bases). Trimming removed 2 bases at V and 2 bases at J, with 8 bases between. The CDR3 has 14 residues. CDR1 is KGHSH, CDR2 LQKENI, per germline. CDR3 sequence reads: CASSPGGLTDTQYF. The CDR3, as DNA: TGTGCCAGCTCACCAGGCGGGCTCACAGATACGCAGTATTTT.

This rearrangement joins TRBV7-9 to TRBJ2-3; TRBD2 matches at 7 bases. The CDR3 totals 13 residues. Unmatched junction bases numbered 0, after V lost 3 bases and J lost 3 bases. The germline V gene encodes CDR1 SEHNR and CDR2 FQNEAQ (reference sequence). The CDR3 is CASSLGGTDTQYF. CDR3 DNA: TGTGCCAGCAGCTTGGGGGGGACAGATACGCAGTATTTT.

This clone was picked up one time. The chain recombines TRBV4-1 with TRBJ1-3; 8 nucleotides line up with TRBD1. Germline V gene lookup returns CDR1 MGHRA and CDR2 YSYEKL. The length of the CDR3 is 15 residues. The V segment lost 2 bases and the J segment 5 bases; nucleotides outside the gene matches: 5. The CDR3 region is CASSQQPGGRNTIYF. The CDR3 nucleotides read TGCGCCAGCAGCCAACAACCAGGGGGCAGAAACACCATATATTTT.

This rearrangement joins TRBV6-1 to TRBJ2-3, with D tentatively TRBD1 (6 bases). Trimming removed 5 bases from V and 9 bases from J, with 18 bases in between. The CDR3 extends over 14 amino acids. Germline V gives CDR1 MNHNS, CDR2 SASEGT. The CDR3: CASSFERTEATQYF. CDR3 nucleotide sequence: TGTGCCAGCAGTTTCGAACGGACAGAGGCGACGCAGTATTTT.

The rearrangement uses TRBV19 and TRBJ2-5; 9 positions match TRBD1. V was pared by 5 bases and J by 4 bases, with 5 bases of the junction left unmatched. This CDR3 contains 14 residues. The V gene's germline CDR1 is LNHDA and CDR2 SQIVND (reference sequence). CDR3 nucleotides: TGTGCCAGTAGTGAGGACAGGGGAGGAGAGACCCAGTACTTC. It translates to CASSEDRGGETQYF.

The rearrangement joins TRBV6-5 to TRBJ1-1, with a weak D call TRBD1 (6 bases). The CDR3 is 13 residues long. V dropped 5 bases and J dropped 6 bases, with 13 bases sitting between them. Looked up from germline, CDR1 is MNHEY and CDR2 is SVGAGI. CDR3 DNA: TGTGCCAGCAGTATAGGACAGTCCGCTGAAGCTTTCTTT. Translating gives CASSIGQSAEAFF.

V gene TRBV5-5 combines with J gene TRBJ1-5, with a tentative D call TRBD1 (5 bases). The germline V gene encodes CDR1 SGHKS and CDR2 YYEKEE (reference sequence). The V and J ends lost 0 bases and 3 bases respectively, with 10 bases between them. This CDR3 has 15 residues. The chain's CDR3 is CASSLVGGNNQPQHF. The CDR3 nucleotides read TGTGCCAGCAGCTTGGTGGGGGGGAACAATCAGCCCCAGCATTTT.

The V and J genes are TRBV7-9 and TRBJ1-1; D call uncertain. Germline-derived CDR1 and CDR2 are SEHNR and FQNEAQ (reference sequence). V was trimmed by 1 base and J by 0 bases, leaving 9 bases between them. The CDR3 sequence is 15 residues long. CDR3 coding DNA: TGTGCCAGCAGCTTAGGGGTCAGGTTGAACACTGAAGCTTTCTTT. Translating gives CASSLGVRLNTEAFF.

The chain couples TRBV19 to TRBJ1-4, with 7 bases aligning to TRBD1. This CDR3 has 13 residues. V lost 9 bases to trimming and J lost 7 bases; unmatched junction nucleotides: 8. CDR1 is LNHDA and CDR2 is SQIVND in the germline V gene (reference sequence). The CDR3 loop is CASSQGVGEKLFF. The CDR3 DNA follows: TGTGCCAGCTCGCAGGGGGTTGGTGAAAAACTGTTTTTT.

The chain uses TRBV29-1 and TRBJ1-2; D uncertain. This CDR3 has 12 amino acids. The germline V and J ends were trimmed by 4 bases and 4 bases, with 10 bases remaining between them. Germline CDR1 reads SQVTM; CDR2 reads ANQGSEA. CDR3 loop: CSVAATTYGYTF. Written as DNA, the CDR3 is TGCAGCGTTGCCGCAACTACCTATGGCTACACCTTC.

The rearrangement joins TRBV7-2 to TRBJ1-6; D is perhaps TRBD1 (5 bases). V lost 2 bases and J lost 6, with 14 bases in between. This CDR3 has 16 amino acids. Germline V CDR1 and CDR2: SGHTA, FQGNSA. This CDR3 is CASSLSLAGLNSPLHF. DNA of the CDR3: TGTGCCAGCAGCTTATCTCTTGCAGGGCTTAATTCACCCCTCCACTTT.

The chain combines TRBV4-2 with TRBJ2-7; the D gene is possibly TRBD1 (6 bases). The germline V gene encodes CDR1 LGHNA and CDR2 YNFKEQ. The CDR3 length is 15 residues. V was clipped by 4 bases and J by 2 bases, with 15 bases between them. The DNA of the CDR3 is TGTGCCAGCAGCCCAGCACAGGGCAATCCCTACGAGCAGTACTTC. Translating it yields CASSPAQGNPYEQYF.